A single sample is the source of the 20 T cell receptor beta chains below, sequenced in a study of blood T cell repertoires in COVID-19. Profiling relied on immunoSEQ multiplex PCR, and the TCRdb table lists in-frame clones only, not all of them. The table has 65,000 to 100,000 clones, almost 90% seen once. The sequenced material came from peripheral blood. The receptors shown here come from a woman of 80 years or more with acute or convalescent COVID-19.

J is TRBJ1-2 and V is TRBV7-2, with 9 bases identical to TRBD1. Germline V gene sequence: CDR1 SGHTA, CDR2 FQGNSA. This CDR3 is built from 14 residues. The V segment lost 0 bases and the J segment 8 bases; nucleotides outside the gene matches: 4. CDR3 sequence: CASSLASQGAGYTF. The CDR3 DNA follows: TGTGCCAGCAGCTTAGCCTCACAGGGGGCGGGCTACACCTTC.

The V gene is TRBV11-3, the J gene TRBJ1-1; no definite D call. The CDR3 is 13 amino acids. The ends were cut back, 0 bases at V and 7 bases at J, with 9 bases in the middle. The germline V gene encodes CDR1 SGHNT and CDR2 YENEEA. CDR3 sequence reads: CASSLDSMSEAFF. CDR3 DNA sequence: TGTGCCAGCAGCTTAGATTCGATGAGTGAAGCTTTCTTT.

This clone was observed a handful of times. The chain joins TRBV3-1 (or the pseudogene TRBV3-2) to TRBJ2-3; 11 nucleotides align to TRBD1. The CDR3 loop spans 15 amino acids. J was trimmed by 4 bases and V by 3 bases; bases with no gene match: 3. Germline CDR1 and CDR2: LGHDT and YNNKEL (reference sequence). The CDR3 coding sequence is TGTGCCAGCAGCCAGGGACAGGGGGTAGCAGATACGCAGTATTTT. It translates to CASSQGQGVADTQYF.

This clone was observed once. The rearrangement joins TRBV5-1 to TRBJ2-7, with 7 bases lining up with TRBD1. Germline CDR1 reads SGHRS; CDR2 reads YFSETQ. V shed 2 bases and J 2 bases; nucleotides not matched to a gene: 10. The CDR3 is 16 residues long. The CDR3 coding sequence is TGCGCCAGCAGCTTAGAAGGGGGACAGCTAACCTACGAGCAGTACTTC. Protein sequence: CASSLEGGQLTYEQYF.

The CDR3 DNA follows: TGTGCCAGCTCACCACTCGCGGTCGGAGGGGGCGGAGAGAACACTGAAGCTTTCTTT. Amino acid sequence: CASSPLAVGGGGENTEAFF. The J gene is TRBJ1-1, the V gene TRBV18, with 7 bases aligning to TRBD1. V lost 1 base to trimming and J lost 1 base; unmatched junction nucleotides: 15. The V gene's germline CDR1 is KGHSH and CDR2 LQKENI. The CDR3 spans 19 residues.

This chain connects TRBV9 to TRBJ2-1; 14 nucleotides match TRBD2. V shed 0 bases and J 7 bases; nucleotides not matched to a gene: 3. CDR1 SGDLS and CDR2 YYNGEE come from the germline V gene. CDR3 size: 16 residues. CDR3 in DNA: TGTGCCAGCAGCGTAGCCCGGACTAGCGGGAGGAATGAGCAGTTCTTC. Residues: CASSVARTSGRNEQFF.

Of note for this clone: The sample carries other DNA sequences with the same CDR3. The chain employs TRBV7-2 and TRBJ2-7, with D possibly matching TRBD1 (6 bases). The CDR3 is 15 amino acids. The ends were cut back, 1 base at V and 1 base at J, with 11 bases in the middle. Germline CDR1 is SGHTA and CDR2 is FQGNSA. The CDR3: CASSLVGQGSYEQYF. The CDR3 DNA reads as TGTGCCAGCAGCTTAGTCGGGCAGGGGTCCTACGAGCAGTACTTC.

The count of this clone is one. The V call is TRBV2, the J call TRBJ2-6; 11 bases line up with TRBD1. This CDR3 has 17 residues. V lost 7 bases to trimming and J lost 2 bases; unmatched junction nucleotides: 7. The germline V gene encodes CDR1 SNHLY and CDR2 FYNNEI. The CDR3 here is CASTQGQGVAGANVLTF. CDR3 DNA sequence: TGTGCCAGCACCCAGGGACAGGGGGTAGCTGGGGCCAACGTCCTGACTTTC.

This chain links TRBV30 with TRBJ1-1; D is ambiguous. Trimming cost V 5 bases and J 7 bases, with 17 bases left between them. Germline V lookup: CDR1 GTSNPN, CDR2 SVGIG (reference sequence). The CDR3 covers 13 residues. The CDR3 loop reads CAWGGSRRDEAFF. The CDR3 bases are TGTGCCTGGGGCGGTTCTAGACGGGATGAAGCTTTCTTT.

J is TRBJ2-5 and V is TRBV7-8, with D hard to call. CDR1 and CDR2 (germline): SGHVS, FQNEAQ. V was trimmed by 3 bases and J by 1 base, leaving 9 bases between them. This CDR3 region has 14 residues. CDR3 DNA: TGTGCCAGCAGCTTTAGTAACAGCCAAGAGACCCAGTACTTC. Translation: CASSFSNSQETQYF.

V usage is TRBV5-1 and J usage is TRBJ1-1; a weak D match, TRBD1 (6 bases). CDR1 and CDR2 from the germline V gene are SGHRS and YFSETQ. V was trimmed by 0 bases and J by 5 bases, leaving 20 bases between them. The CDR3 covers 17 residues. The CDR3 loop is CASSLGNQGFGGTEAFF. CDR3 nucleotide sequence: TGCGCCAGCAGCTTGGGCAATCAGGGGTTCGGCGGGACTGAAGCTTTCTTT.

The chain combines TRBV30 with TRBJ1-4; TRBD1 agrees at 10 bases. The CDR3 is 16 residues long. Germline CDR1 reads GTSNPN; CDR2 reads SVGIG (reference sequence). With 3 bases clipped from V and 6 bases from J, the junction kept 10 bases outside the gene matches. The CDR3 DNA reads as TGTGCCTGGAGGGCCAAACCCGGGACAGGGGATGAAAAACTGTTTTTT. Translation: CAWRAKPGTGDEKLFF.

The chain carries TRBV18 and TRBJ2-6, with unresolved D. The germline gives CDR1 KGHSH, CDR2 LQKENI. V lost 2 bases, J lost 4 bases, and 12 bases lay in between. CDR3 length: 16 amino acids. CDR3 region: CASSPIGQPGANVLTF. CDR3 nucleotides: TGTGCCAGCTCACCAATTGGGCAGCCCGGGGCCAACGTCCTGACTTTC.

The V call is TRBV15, the J call TRBJ2-1; 15 positions match TRBD2. The V and J ends lost 4 bases and 1 base, in that order; junction bases with no gene match: 8. CDR3 length: 19 residues. Germline assignment: CDR1 LNHNV and CDR2 YYDKDF (reference sequence). The CDR3 loop is CATSISLGLAGGSYNEQFF. The DNA of the CDR3 is TGTGCCACCAGCATTTCCCTCGGACTAGCGGGAGGGTCCTACAATGAGCAGTTCTTC.

The gene calls are TRBV7-8 and TRBJ1-5; D may be TRBD1 (5 bases). CDR1 is SGHVS, CDR2 FQNEAQ, per germline. Trimming removed 4 bases at V and 5 bases at J, with 15 bases between. The CDR3 runs to 15 residues. The DNA of the CDR3 is TGTGCCAGCAGCTACATGCAGGGTTCGGATCAGCCCCAGCATTTT. Protein product: CASSYMQGSDQPQHF.

The rearrangement joins TRBV7-3 to TRBJ2-3, with 10 bases identical to TRBD2. From germline, CDR1 is SGHTA and CDR2 FQGTGA. This CDR3 is 16 amino acids long. Trimming at V came to 1 base and at J to 5 bases, leaving 6 bases not matched to a gene. CDR3 in amino acids: CASSLSGAGGKDTQYF. The CDR3 DNA reads as TGTGCCAGCAGCTTAAGTGGAGCGGGAGGGAAAGATACGCAGTATTTT.

This chain uses TRBV27 with TRBJ2-1, with TRBD2 matching over 8 bases. With 5 bases clipped from V and 2 bases from J, the junction kept 2 bases outside the gene matches. The V gene's germline CDR1 is MNHEY and CDR2 SMNVEV (reference sequence). This CDR3 region has 14 residues. The CDR3 DNA is TGTGCCAGCAGTGTAGCGGGGCCCTACAATGAGCAGTTCTTC. This translates into CASSVAGPYNEQFF.

This rearrangement joins TRBV6-2 or TRBV6-3 to TRBJ1-5; no clear D. Deletions cut 0 bases from V and 5 bases from J, with 11 bases between. Germline CDR1 is MNHEY and CDR2 is SVGEGT. This CDR3 spans 15 amino acids. CDR3: CASSYSSLGDQPQHF. The CDR3 DNA reads as TGTGCCAGCAGTTACTCGAGTTTGGGCGATCAGCCCCAGCATTTT.

This chain uses TRBV30 with TRBJ2-7; D unresolved. This CDR3 is built from 13 residues. CDR1 and CDR2 from the germline V gene are GTSNPN and SVGIG (reference sequence). V was trimmed by 5 bases and J by 2 bases, leaving 13 bases between them. CDR3 loop: CAWDQSATYEQYF. As DNA, the CDR3 is TGTGCCTGGGACCAGTCCGCCACCTACGAGCAGTACTTC.

The chain carries TRBV19 and TRBJ2-7; 8 bases are shared with TRBD1. This CDR3 contains 13 residues. The J segment lost 6 bases and the V segment lost 6 bases, leaving 7 bases of the junction unmatched. Looked up from germline, CDR1 is LNHDA and CDR2 is SQIVND (reference sequence). CDR3 region: CASSSAGGSEQYF. CDR3 nucleotide sequence: TGTGCCAGTAGCAGTGCAGGGGGCTCCGAGCAGTACTTC. The whole variable domain, filled in from reference TRBV19 and TRBJ2-7, reads DGGITQSPKYLFRKEGQNVTLSCEQNLNHDAMYWYRQDPGQGLRLIYYSQIVNDFQKGDIAEGYSVSREKKESFPLTVTSAQKNPTAFYLCASSSAGGSEQYFGPGTRLTVT.